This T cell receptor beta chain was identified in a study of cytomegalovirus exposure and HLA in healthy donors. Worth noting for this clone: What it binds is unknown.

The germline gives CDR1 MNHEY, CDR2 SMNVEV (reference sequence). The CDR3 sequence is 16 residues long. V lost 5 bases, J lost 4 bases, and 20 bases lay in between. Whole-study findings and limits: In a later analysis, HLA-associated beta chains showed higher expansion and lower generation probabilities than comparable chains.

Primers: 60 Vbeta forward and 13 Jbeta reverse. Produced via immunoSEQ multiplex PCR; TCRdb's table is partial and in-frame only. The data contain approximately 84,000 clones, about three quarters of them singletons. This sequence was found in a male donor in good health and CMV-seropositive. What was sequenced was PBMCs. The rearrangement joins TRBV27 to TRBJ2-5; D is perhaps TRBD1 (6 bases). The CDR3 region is CASSPLLSQGIETQYF. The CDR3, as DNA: TGTGCCAGCAGTCCGCTCCTGAGCCAGGGGATAGAGACCCAGTACTTC.